This T cell receptor beta chain was captured in a study of blood T cell repertoires in COVID-19. The age range of participants was about 18 to 100 years, with residence in about 25 US areas. Recovered participants had two consecutive negative NP/OP PCR tests, healthcare professional clearance, or symptom resolution. Per the study methods: Researchers report that nucleated cell counts were estimated from reference gene primer amplification. TCRdb keeps only in-frame clones here, not all; method: immunoSEQ multiplex PCR. Clone size and the V and J calls come from that table; the DNA yielded D and trimming. The sample has more than 350,000 clones; approximately 90% are singletons. This clone has only a few counts. V shed 3 bases and J shed 5 bases, with 11 bases lying between them. Germline values: CDR1 LNHNV, CDR2 YYDKDF (reference sequence). The CDR3 contains 14 residues.

The specimen was PBMCs or T cells enriched from blood (not recorded which). The clonotype originates from a woman aged 45-60 years who had recovered from COVID-19. The genes are TRBV15 and TRBJ1-5, with D possibly TRBD1 on 5 matching bases. CDR3 sequence reads: CATSRYGGDQPQHF. For the CDR3, the DNA is TGTGCCACCAGCAGGTATGGGGGGGATCAGCCCCAGCATTTT.